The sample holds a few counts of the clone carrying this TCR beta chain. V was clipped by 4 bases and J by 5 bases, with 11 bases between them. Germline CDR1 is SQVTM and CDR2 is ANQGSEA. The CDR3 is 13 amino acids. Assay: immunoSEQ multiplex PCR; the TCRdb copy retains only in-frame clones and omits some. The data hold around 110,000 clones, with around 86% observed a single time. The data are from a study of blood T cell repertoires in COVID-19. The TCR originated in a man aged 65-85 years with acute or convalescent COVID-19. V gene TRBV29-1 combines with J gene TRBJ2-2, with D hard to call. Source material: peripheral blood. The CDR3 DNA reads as TGCAGCGTTGTGGGCAGCAAAACCGGGGAGCTGTTTTTT. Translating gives CSVVGSKTGELFF.